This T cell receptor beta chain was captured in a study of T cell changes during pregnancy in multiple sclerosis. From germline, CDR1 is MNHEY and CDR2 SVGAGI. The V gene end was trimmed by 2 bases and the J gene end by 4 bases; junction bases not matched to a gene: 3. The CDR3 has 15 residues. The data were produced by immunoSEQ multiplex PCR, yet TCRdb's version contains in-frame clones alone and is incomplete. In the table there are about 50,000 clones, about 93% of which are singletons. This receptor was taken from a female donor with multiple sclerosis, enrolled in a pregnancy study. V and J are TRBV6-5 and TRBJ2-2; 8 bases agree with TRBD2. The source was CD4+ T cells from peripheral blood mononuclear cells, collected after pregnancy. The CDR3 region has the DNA TGTGCCAGCAGTTACGGACTAGCCGGCACCGGGGAGCTGTTTTTT. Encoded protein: CASSYGLAGTGELFF.